The clone carrying this T cell receptor (beta chain) has a handful of counts. Its antigen is unknown. This specimen comes from a study of T-cell memory formation after mild COVID-19. Findings and limits, study-wide: That cross-reactive memory joined was suggested by some responding clones appearing in pre-infection memory.

Unmatched junction bases numbered 6, after V lost 3 bases and J lost 2 bases. Per germline, CDR1 SGHRS and CDR2 YFSETQ. The CDR3 has 16 residues. Sample barcodes and UMIs were carried by the TCR alpha and TCR beta cDNA libraries that 5'RACE generated with constant-segment primers. TCRdb re-called the 5' RACE reads with MiXCR, one entry per CDR3 protein. The profile shows about 430,000 distinct CDR3 sequences, more than 15% of them singletons. What was sequenced was PBMCs or a T cell subset sorted from them (not recorded which). The V and J genes are TRBV5-1 and TRBJ1-4, with TRBD1 matching 8 bases. The clonotype comes from a man between 18 and 35 years old who had mild COVID-19 (a few samples of this study predate the infection). Cell type and time point are not known. CDR3 nucleotides: TGCGCCAGCAGCTATGGACAGGGCGGGACTAATGAAAAACTGTTTTTT. Protein product: CASSYGQGGTNEKLFF. Supplemented by reference TRBV5-1 and TRBJ1-4, the full variable domain reads KAGVTQTPRYLIKTRGQQVTLSCSPISGHRSVSWYQQTPGQGLQFLFEYFSETQRNKGNFPGRFSGRQFSNSRSEMNVSTLELGDSALYLCASSYGQGGTNEKLFFGSGTQLSVL.